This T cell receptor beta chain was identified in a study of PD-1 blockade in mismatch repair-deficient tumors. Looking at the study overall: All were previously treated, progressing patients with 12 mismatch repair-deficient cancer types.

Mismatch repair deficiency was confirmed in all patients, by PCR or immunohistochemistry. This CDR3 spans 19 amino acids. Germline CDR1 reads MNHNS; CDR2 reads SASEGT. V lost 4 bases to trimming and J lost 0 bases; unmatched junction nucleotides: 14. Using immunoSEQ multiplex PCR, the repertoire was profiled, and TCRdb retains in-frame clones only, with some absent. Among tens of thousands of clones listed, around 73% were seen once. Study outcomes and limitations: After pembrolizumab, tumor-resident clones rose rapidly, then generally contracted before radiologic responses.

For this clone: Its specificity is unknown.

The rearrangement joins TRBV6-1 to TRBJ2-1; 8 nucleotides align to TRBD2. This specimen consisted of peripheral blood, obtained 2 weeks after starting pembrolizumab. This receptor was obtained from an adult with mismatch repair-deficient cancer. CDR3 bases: TGTGCCAGCAGTGTTACTAGCGGAGCCTCGTCTCCCTCCTACAATGAGCAGTTCTTC. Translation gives CASSVTSGASSPSYNEQFF.